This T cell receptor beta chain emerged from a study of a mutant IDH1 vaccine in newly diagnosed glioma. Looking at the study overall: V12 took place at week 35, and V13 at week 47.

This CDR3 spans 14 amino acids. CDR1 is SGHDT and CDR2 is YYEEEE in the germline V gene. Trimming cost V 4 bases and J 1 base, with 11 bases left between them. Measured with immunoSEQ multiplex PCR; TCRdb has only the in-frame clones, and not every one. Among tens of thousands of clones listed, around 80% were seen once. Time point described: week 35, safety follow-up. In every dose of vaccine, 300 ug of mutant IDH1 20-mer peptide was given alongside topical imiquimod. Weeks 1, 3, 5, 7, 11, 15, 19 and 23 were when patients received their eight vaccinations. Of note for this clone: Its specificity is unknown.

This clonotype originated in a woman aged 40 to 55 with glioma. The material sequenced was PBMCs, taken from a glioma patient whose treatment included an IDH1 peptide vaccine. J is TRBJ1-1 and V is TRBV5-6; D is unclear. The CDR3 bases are TGTGCCAGCAGCAATGGACGGGCGAACACTGAAGCTTTCTTT. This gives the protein CASSNGRANTEAFF.